These T cell receptor beta chains were read from a single sample in a study of cytomegalovirus exposure and HLA in healthy donors. TCRdb's copy holds only in-frame clones and misses some; the assay was immunoSEQ multiplex PCR. The table has around 210,000 clones, more than 70% seen once. The sequenced sample was PBMCs. These receptors were taken from a boy aged 5-17 years in good health and CMV-seronegative. CDR3s include the opening cysteine and the closing phenylalanine or tryptophan. Each record gives: D gene, CDR3 length, clone size, V gene, J gene, CDR3 protein, CDR3 DNA. The D gene is left open where the match is weak. Size tells how often a clone was seen (once, few, many) or the class of an expanded clone, and some rows leave it out.

D gene: TRBD2; CDR3 length: 16; clone size: NA; V gene: TRBV27; J gene: TRBJ2-7; CDR3 protein: CASSSRLAGSAYEQYF; CDR3 DNA: TGTGCCAGCAGTTCCAGACTAGCGGGAAGTGCCTACGAGCAGTACTTC
D gene: NA; CDR3 length: 14; clone size: NA; V gene: TRBV2; J gene: TRBJ2-7; CDR3 protein: CASSDSGGNYEQYF; CDR3 DNA: TGTGCCAGCAGTGACAGCGGAGGGAACTACGAGCAGTACTTC
D gene: NA; CDR3 length: 16; clone size: NA; V gene: TRBV4-1; J gene: TRBJ1-6; CDR3 protein: CASSQVVRGKDSPLHF; CDR3 DNA: TGCGCCAGCAGCCAGGTGGTGCGGGGAAAAGATTCACCCCTCCACTTT
D gene: NA; CDR3 length: 13; clone size: NA; V gene: TRBV28; J gene: TRBJ1-4; CDR3 protein: CASIQGGAEKLFF; CDR3 DNA: TGTGCCAGCATCCAGGGAGGAGCTGAAAAACTGTTTTTT
D gene: NA; CDR3 length: 14; clone size: NA; V gene: TRBV27; J gene: TRBJ2-7; CDR3 protein: CASRQGSGGDEQYF; CDR3 DNA: TGTGCCAGCAGACAGGGTTCTGGGGGGGACGAGCAGTACTTC
D gene: NA; CDR3 length: 19; clone size: NA; V gene: TRBV21-1; J gene: TRBJ1-5; CDR3 protein: CASSFPLSGWGISNQPQHF; CDR3 DNA: TGTGCCAGCAGCTTTCCCCTGTCGGGGTGGGGAATAAGCAATCAGCCCCAGCATTTT
D gene: NA; CDR3 length: 12; clone size: NA; V gene: TRBV29-1; J gene: TRBJ1-2; CDR3 protein: CSVDSQGYGYTF; CDR3 DNA: TGCAGCGTTGACAGCCAGGGCTATGGCTACACCTTC
D gene: NA; CDR3 length: 15; clone size: NA; V gene: TRBV6-1; J gene: TRBJ2-6; CDR3 protein: CASSEARAGANVLTF; CDR3 DNA: TGTGCCAGCAGTGAAGCCCGGGCTGGGGCCAACGTCCTGACTTTC
D gene: NA; CDR3 length: 13; clone size: NA; V gene: TRBV30; J gene: TRBJ2-3; CDR3 protein: CAWSVQGSDTQYF; CDR3 DNA: TGTGCCTGGAGTGTCCAGGGGTCAGATACGCAGTATTTT
D gene: NA; CDR3 length: 13; clone size: NA; V gene: TRBV7-9; J gene: TRBJ1-1; CDR3 protein: CASSFEGDTEAFF; CDR3 DNA: TGTGCCAGCAGCTTTGAGGGGGACACTGAAGCTTTCTTT
D gene: NA; CDR3 length: 14; clone size: NA; V gene: TRBV5-1; J gene: TRBJ2-1; CDR3 protein: CASSFNFGANEQFF; CDR3 DNA: TGCGCCAGCAGCTTCAACTTTGGAGCAAATGAGCAGTTCTTC
D gene: NA; CDR3 length: 14; clone size: few; V gene: TRBV6-1; J gene: TRBJ1-5; CDR3 protein: CASSEFRGNQPQHF; CDR3 DNA: TGTGCCAGCAGCGAATTCAGGGGAAATCAGCCCCAGCATTTT
D gene: NA; CDR3 length: 11; clone size: once; V gene: TRBV5-6; J gene: TRBJ2-7; CDR3 protein: CASSAGCGDYF; CDR3 DNA: TGTGCCAGCAGTGCAGGCTGCGGGGACTACTTC
D gene: NA; CDR3 length: 15; clone size: NA; V gene: TRBV10-3; J gene: TRBJ1-5; CDR3 protein: CATRQVDGSNQPQHF; CDR3 DNA: TGTGCCACGAGACAGGTCGATGGAAGCAATCAGCCCCAGCATTTT
D gene: NA; CDR3 length: 14; clone size: NA; V gene: TRBV11-2; J gene: TRBJ2-7; CDR3 protein: CASSLRQPPYEQYF; CDR3 DNA: TGTGCCAGCAGCCTCCGACAGCCGCCCTACGAGCAGTACTTC
D gene: NA; CDR3 length: 17; clone size: once; V gene: TRBV11-2; J gene: TRBJ1-3; CDR3 protein: CASSLMTGTYSGNTIYF; CDR3 DNA: TGTGCCAGCAGCCTAATGACAGGAACCTACTCTGGAAACACCATATATTTT
D gene: TRBD1; CDR3 length: 15; clone size: NA; V gene: TRBV11-2; J gene: TRBJ1-1; CDR3 protein: CASSWYRGLNTEAFF; CDR3 DNA: TGTGCCAGCAGCTGGTACAGGGGGTTGAACACTGAAGCTTTCTTT
D gene: NA; CDR3 length: 15; clone size: few; V gene: TRBV7-6; J gene: TRBJ2-7; CDR3 protein: CASSLGVGPSYEQYF; CDR3 DNA: TGTGCCAGCAGCTTAGGCGTGGGGCCTTCCTACGAGCAGTACTTC
D gene: TRBD2; CDR3 length: 14; clone size: NA; V gene: TRBV7-2; J gene: TRBJ2-7; CDR3 protein: CASSVAGVSYEQYF; CDR3 DNA: TGTGCCAGCAGCGTAGCGGGAGTCTCCTACGAGCAGTACTTC
D gene: TRBD1; CDR3 length: 16; clone size: NA; V gene: TRBV7-3; J gene: TRBJ1-1; CDR3 protein: CASSYTGTGVNTEAFF; CDR3 DNA: TGTGCCAGCAGCTACACCGGGACAGGGGTGAACACTGAAGCTTTCTTT
D gene: NA; CDR3 length: 16; clone size: NA; V gene: TRBV5-3; J gene: TRBJ1-5; CDR3 protein: CARSPPPVYSNQPQHF; CDR3 DNA: TGTGCCAGAAGCCCGCCCCCGGTTTATAGCAATCAGCCCCAGCATTTT
D gene: NA; CDR3 length: 16; clone size: NA; V gene: TRBV9; J gene: TRBJ1-2; CDR3 protein: CASSRISTGPNYGYTF; CDR3 DNA: TGTGCCAGCAGCAGAATTTCGACAGGACCAAACTATGGCTACACCTTC
D gene: TRBD2; CDR3 length: 16; clone size: once; V gene: TRBV7-9; J gene: TRBJ2-5; CDR3 protein: CASSLTMGGMGETQYF; CDR3 DNA: TGTGCCAGCAGCCTCACGATGGGGGGGATGGGAGAGACCCAGTACTTC
D gene: NA; CDR3 length: 13; clone size: once; V gene: TRBV27; J gene: TRBJ2-7; CDR3 protein: CASSLGGLGEQYF; CDR3 DNA: TGTGCCAGCAGTTTGGGGGGGCTTGGCGAGCAGTACTTC
D gene: TRBD1; CDR3 length: 16; clone size: NA; V gene: TRBV18; J gene: TRBJ1-2; CDR3 protein: CASSPSMGEGADGYTF; CDR3 DNA: TGTGCCAGCTCACCCTCAATGGGAGAGGGGGCGGATGGCTACACCTTC
D gene: NA; CDR3 length: 16; clone size: NA; V gene: TRBV2; J gene: TRBJ2-2; CDR3 protein: CASSAGRIGSSRELFF; CDR3 DNA: TGTGCCAGCAGTGCGGGGCGGATCGGGAGCAGCAGGGAGCTGTTTTTT
D gene: TRBD2; CDR3 length: 12; clone size: few; V gene: TRBV29-1; J gene: TRBJ2-1; CDR3 protein: CSVVDGTSEQFF; CDR3 DNA: TGCAGCGTCGTAGACGGGACTAGTGAGCAGTTCTTC
D gene: TRBD1; CDR3 length: 14; clone size: few; V gene: TRBV5-1; J gene: TRBJ1-4; CDR3 protein: CASSLSGGEEKLFF; CDR3 DNA: TGCGCCAGCAGCTTGTCAGGGGGCGAGGAAAAACTGTTTTTT
D gene: NA; CDR3 length: 11; clone size: NA; V gene: TRBV6-1; J gene: TRBJ1-6; CDR3 protein: CASGPNSPLHF; CDR3 DNA: TGTGCCAGCGGCCCAAATTCACCCCTCCACTTT
D gene: TRBD1; CDR3 length: 16; clone size: few; V gene: TRBV5-5; J gene: TRBJ1-4; CDR3 protein: CASSLALQGGGEKLFF; CDR3 DNA: TGTGCCAGCAGCTTAGCTCTACAGGGGGGGGGAGAAAAACTGTTTTTT
D gene: NA; CDR3 length: 12; clone size: NA; V gene: TRBV10-2; J gene: TRBJ1-2; CDR3 protein: CASRQGSYGYTF; CDR3 DNA: TGCGCCAGCAGGCAGGGTAGTTATGGCTACACCTTC
D gene: NA; CDR3 length: 13; clone size: NA; V gene: TRBV19; J gene: TRBJ1-6; CDR3 protein: CASRGGGGSPLHF; CDR3 DNA: TGTGCCAGTCGTGGGGGAGGCGGTTCACCCCTCCACTTT
D gene: NA; CDR3 length: 15; clone size: NA; V gene: TRBV5-1; J gene: TRBJ1-6; CDR3 protein: CASSSGTQPSSPLHF; CDR3 DNA: TGCGCCAGCAGCTCGGGGACACAGCCCAGTTCACCCCTCCACTTT
D gene: TRBD2; CDR3 length: 18; clone size: NA; V gene: TRBV18; J gene: TRBJ2-3; CDR3 protein: CASSLLTSGGSRTDTQYF; CDR3 DNA: TGTGCCAGCTCACTATTGACTAGCGGGGGGTCTCGCACAGATACGCAGTATTTT
D gene: TRBD1; CDR3 length: 14; clone size: NA; V gene: TRBV19; J gene: TRBJ2-7; CDR3 protein: CASSADRGTYEQYF; CDR3 DNA: TGTGCCAGTAGTGCCGACAGGGGTACCTACGAGCAGTACTTC
D gene: NA; CDR3 length: 13; clone size: NA; V gene: TRBV6-1; J gene: TRBJ1-3; CDR3 protein: CASSEQSGNTIYF; CDR3 DNA: TGTGCCAGCAGCGAACAATCTGGAAACACCATATATTTT
D gene: NA; CDR3 length: 13; clone size: NA; V gene: TRBV30; J gene: TRBJ1-4; CDR3 protein: CVWSRDNGGKLFF; CDR3 DNA: TGTGTCTGGAGTAGGGACAATGGGGGAAAACTGTTTTTT
D gene: NA; CDR3 length: 12; clone size: few; V gene: TRBV4-1; J gene: TRBJ1-1; CDR3 protein: CASSQGGSEAFF; CDR3 DNA: TGCGCCAGCAGCCAAGGAGGGTCGGAAGCTTTCTTT
D gene: NA; CDR3 length: 17; clone size: NA; V gene: TRBV28; J gene: TRBJ2-7; CDR3 protein: CASSLISLQVTSYEQYF; CDR3 DNA: TGTGCCAGCAGTTTGATCAGTCTACAGGTTACTTCCTACGAGCAGTACTTC
D gene: NA; CDR3 length: 12; clone size: NA; V gene: TRBV2; J gene: TRBJ2-2; CDR3 protein: CASTRDTGELFF; CDR3 DNA: TGTGCCAGCACCCGGGACACCGGGGAGCTGTTTTTT
D gene: TRBD2; CDR3 length: 18; clone size: NA; V gene: TRBV7-9; J gene: TRBJ2-1; CDR3 protein: CAFSDRGRTSGRVNEQFF; CDR3 DNA: TGTGCCTTTTCCGACAGGGGAAGGACTAGCGGGAGAGTGAATGAGCAGTTCTTC
D gene: NA; CDR3 length: 11; clone size: NA; V gene: TRBV30; J gene: TRBJ1-1; CDR3 protein: CAWSDRGEAFF; CDR3 DNA: TGTGCCTGGAGCGACCGGGGTGAAGCTTTCTTT
D gene: NA; CDR3 length: 14; clone size: NA; V gene: TRBV5-1; J gene: TRBJ1-2; CDR3 protein: CASSLDGSVYGYTF; CDR3 DNA: TGCGCCAGCAGCTTGGACGGGAGCGTCTATGGCTACACCTTC
D gene: TRBD1; CDR3 length: 17; clone size: NA; V gene: TRBV27; J gene: TRBJ1-1; CDR3 protein: CASGSTGWIGMNTEAFF; CDR3 DNA: TGTGCCAGCGGGTCGACAGGGTGGATTGGGATGAACACTGAAGCTTTCTTT
D gene: NA; CDR3 length: 15; clone size: NA; V gene: TRBV6-5; J gene: TRBJ1-3; CDR3 protein: CASSLNRVSGNTIYF; CDR3 DNA: TGTGCCAGCAGTTTGAACCGGGTCTCTGGAAACACCATATATTTT
D gene: NA; CDR3 length: 12; clone size: NA; V gene: TRBV25-1; J gene: TRBJ2-2; CDR3 protein: CASMRWTGELFF; CDR3 DNA: TGTGCCAGCATGAGGTGGACCGGGGAGCTGTTTTTT
D gene: TRBD1; CDR3 length: 16; clone size: NA; V gene: TRBV5-1; J gene: TRBJ1-3; CDR3 protein: CASSLETGSYGNTIYF; CDR3 DNA: TGCGCCAGCAGCTTGGAGACAGGGTCGTATGGAAACACCATATATTTT
D gene: TRBD1; CDR3 length: 15; clone size: NA; V gene: TRBV27; J gene: TRBJ2-7; CDR3 protein: CASSPRDSPNYEQYF; CDR3 DNA: TGTGCCAGCAGTCCGAGGGACAGCCCCAATTACGAGCAGTACTTC
D gene: TRBD2; CDR3 length: 11; clone size: NA; V gene: TRBV29-1; J gene: TRBJ2-7; CDR3 protein: CSTAGGDEQYF; CDR3 DNA: TGCAGCACCGCGGGAGGCGACGAGCAGTACTTC
D gene: TRBD1; CDR3 length: 18; clone size: NA; V gene: TRBV7-3; J gene: TRBJ2-2; CDR3 protein: CASSLTLQGAYNTGELFF; CDR3 DNA: TGTGCCAGCAGCTTAACGCTCCAGGGGGCTTACAACACCGGGGAGCTGTTTTTT
D gene: TRBD2; CDR3 length: 15; clone size: NA; V gene: TRBV7-6; J gene: TRBJ2-1; CDR3 protein: CASSKTSGEYNEQFF; CDR3 DNA: TGTGCCAGCAGCAAAACTAGCGGGGAATACAATGAGCAGTTCTTC
D gene: NA; CDR3 length: 13; clone size: few; V gene: TRBV6-5; J gene: TRBJ1-2; CDR3 protein: CASSIRGGSRYTF; CDR3 DNA: TGTGCCAGCAGTATCCGGGGGGGGAGCCGCTACACCTTC
D gene: NA; CDR3 length: 17; clone size: NA; V gene: TRBV6-1; J gene: TRBJ2-2; CDR3 protein: CASSEWRQQWNTGELFF; CDR3 DNA: TGTGCCAGCAGTGAATGGCGGCAGCAATGGAACACCGGGGAGCTGTTTTTT
D gene: NA; CDR3 length: 17; clone size: NA; V gene: TRBV30; J gene: TRBJ1-1; CDR3 protein: CAGAASGGMRMNTEAFF; CDR3 DNA: TGTGCCGGAGCGGCCTCGGGGGGAATGAGAATGAACACTGAAGCTTTCTTT
D gene: NA; CDR3 length: 15; clone size: NA; V gene: TRBV19; J gene: TRBJ2-1; CDR3 protein: CASSIWRGPYNEQFF; CDR3 DNA: TGTGCCAGTAGTATTTGGCGGGGCCCCTACAATGAGCAGTTCTTC
D gene: NA; CDR3 length: 13; clone size: NA; V gene: TRBV7-2; J gene: TRBJ2-3; CDR3 protein: CASRVQGGDTQYF; CDR3 DNA: TGTGCCAGCAGGGTCCAGGGTGGAGATACGCAGTATTTT